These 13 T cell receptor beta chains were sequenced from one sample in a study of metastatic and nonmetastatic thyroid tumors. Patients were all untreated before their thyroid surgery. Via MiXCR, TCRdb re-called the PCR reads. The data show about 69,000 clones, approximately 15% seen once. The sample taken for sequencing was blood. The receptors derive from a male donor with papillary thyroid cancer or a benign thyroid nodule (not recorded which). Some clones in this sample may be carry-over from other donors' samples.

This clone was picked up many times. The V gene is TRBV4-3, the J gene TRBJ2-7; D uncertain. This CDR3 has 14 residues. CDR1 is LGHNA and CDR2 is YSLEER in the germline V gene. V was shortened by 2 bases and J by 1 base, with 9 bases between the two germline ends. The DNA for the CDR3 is TGCGCCAGCAGCCAACTGACGGCTTCCTACGAGCAGTACTTC. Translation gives CASSQLTASYEQYF.

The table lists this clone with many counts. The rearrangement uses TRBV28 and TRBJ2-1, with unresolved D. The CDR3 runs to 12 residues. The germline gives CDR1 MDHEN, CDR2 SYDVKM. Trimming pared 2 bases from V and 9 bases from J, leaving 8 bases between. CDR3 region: CASSLIHSEQFF. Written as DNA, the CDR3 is TGTGCCAGCAGTTTAATTCACAGTGAGCAGTTCTTC.

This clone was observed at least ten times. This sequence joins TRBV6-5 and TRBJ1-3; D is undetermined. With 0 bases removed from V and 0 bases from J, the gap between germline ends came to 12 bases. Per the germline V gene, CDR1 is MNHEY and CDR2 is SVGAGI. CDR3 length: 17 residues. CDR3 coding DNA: TGTGCCAGCAGTTACTCCGAGCGGGCAGCCTCTGGAAACACCATATATTTT. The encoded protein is CASSYSERAASGNTIYF.

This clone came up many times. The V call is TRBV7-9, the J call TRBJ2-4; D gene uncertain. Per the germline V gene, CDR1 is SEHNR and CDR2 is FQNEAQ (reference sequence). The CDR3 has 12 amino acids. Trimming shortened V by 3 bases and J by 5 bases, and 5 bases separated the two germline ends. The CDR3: CASSFGENIQYF. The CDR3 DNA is TGTGCCAGCAGCTTCGGTGAAAACATTCAGTACTTC.

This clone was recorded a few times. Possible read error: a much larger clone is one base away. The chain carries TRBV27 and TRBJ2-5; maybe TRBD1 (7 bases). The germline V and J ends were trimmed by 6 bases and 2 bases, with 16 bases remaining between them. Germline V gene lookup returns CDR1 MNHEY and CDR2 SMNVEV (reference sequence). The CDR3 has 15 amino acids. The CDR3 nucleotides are TGTGCCAGCAGCGGGGGCTCGACAGGGCAAGAGACCCAGTACTTC. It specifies CASSGGSTGQETQYF.

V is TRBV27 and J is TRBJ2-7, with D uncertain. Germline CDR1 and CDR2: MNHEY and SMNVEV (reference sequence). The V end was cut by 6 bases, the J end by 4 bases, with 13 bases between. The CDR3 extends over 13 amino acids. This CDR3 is CASRQGLRYEQYV. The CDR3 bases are TGTGCCAGCAGGCAAGGGCTGAGGTACGAGCAGTACGTC.

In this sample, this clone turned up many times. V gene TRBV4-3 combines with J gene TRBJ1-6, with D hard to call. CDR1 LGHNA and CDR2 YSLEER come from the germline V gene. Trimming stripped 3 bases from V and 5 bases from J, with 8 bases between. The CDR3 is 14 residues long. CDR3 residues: CASSQTGNNSPLHF. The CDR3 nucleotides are TGCGCCAGCAGCCAGACCGGGAATAATTCACCCCTCCACTTT.

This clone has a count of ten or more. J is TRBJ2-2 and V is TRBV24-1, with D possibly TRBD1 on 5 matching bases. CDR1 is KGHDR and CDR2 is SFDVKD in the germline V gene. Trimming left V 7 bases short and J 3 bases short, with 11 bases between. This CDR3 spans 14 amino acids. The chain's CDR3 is CATRPRQYTGELFF. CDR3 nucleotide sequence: TGTGCCACCAGGCCTCGACAGTACACCGGGGAGCTGTTTTTT.

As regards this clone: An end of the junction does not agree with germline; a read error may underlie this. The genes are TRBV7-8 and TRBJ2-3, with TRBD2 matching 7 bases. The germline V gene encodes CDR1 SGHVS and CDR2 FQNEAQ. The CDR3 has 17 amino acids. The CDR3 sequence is CANSLEALAASTDTQYF. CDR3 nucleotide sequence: TGTGCCAACAGCTTAGAAGCGCTAGCGGCTAGCACAGATACGCAGTATTTT.

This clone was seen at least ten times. CDR3 residues: CASSPDGAPTYEQYF. The CDR3, as DNA: TGTGCCAGCAGCCCAGACGGAGCGCCTACCTACGAGCAGTACTTC. This chain joins TRBV7-8 and TRBJ2-7; D uncertain. Germline lookup yields CDR1 SGHVS and CDR2 FQNEAQ. Trimming left V 5 bases short and J 2 bases short, with 16 bases between. CDR3 size: 15 residues.

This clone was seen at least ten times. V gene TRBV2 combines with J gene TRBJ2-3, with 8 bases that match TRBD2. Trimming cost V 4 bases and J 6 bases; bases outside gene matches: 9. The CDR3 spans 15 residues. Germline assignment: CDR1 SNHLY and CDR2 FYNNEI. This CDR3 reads CASSGLAGPGDTQYF. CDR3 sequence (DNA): TGTGCCAGCAGTGGTTTAGCGGGACCTGGGGATACGCAGTATTTT.

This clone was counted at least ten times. Here the CDR3 DNA reads TGTGCCAGCAGGCTTGCCGGGAGACAGCGCCAAGGGTATCGTGGCTACACCTTC. It specifies CASRLAGRQRQGYRGYTF. The chain joins TRBV28 to TRBJ1-2, with a tentative D call TRBD1 (5 bases). CDR1 and CDR2 (germline): MDHEN, SYDVKM. The V and J ends lost 6 bases and 7 bases respectively, with 30 bases between them. The CDR3 sequence is 18 residues long.

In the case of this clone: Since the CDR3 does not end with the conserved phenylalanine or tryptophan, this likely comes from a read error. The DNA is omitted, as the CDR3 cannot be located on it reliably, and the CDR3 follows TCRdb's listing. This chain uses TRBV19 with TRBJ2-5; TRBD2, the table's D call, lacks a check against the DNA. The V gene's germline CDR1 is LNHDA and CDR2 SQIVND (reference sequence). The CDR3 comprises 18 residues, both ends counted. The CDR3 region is CASSMGLAGGYLGETKYL.